This T cell receptor (beta chain) was sequenced in a study of T cells after yellow fever vaccination. The CDR3 is made up of 17 amino acids. V lost 2 bases and J lost 7; bases outside the gene matches: 15. CDR1 and CDR2 from the germline V gene are MNHEY and SVGEGT. In this sample, this clonotype turned up a few times. Each CDR3 protein gets one entry after TCRdb re-called the 5' RACE reads with MiXCR. The data show some 350,000 distinct CDR3 sequences, about 4% seen once. The sample in question was PBMCs, obtained 5 days after the yellow fever booster vaccination. The TCR comes from a man between 18 and 29 years old who received the YFV17D yellow fever vaccine. The chain has TRBV6-2 or TRBV6-3 and TRBJ2-5; 8 bases match TRBD1. For the CDR3, the DNA is TGTGCCAGCAGTTACGAATCGGACAGGGAGGTTATCGGGACCCAGTACTTC. This codes for CASSYESDREVIGTQYF.